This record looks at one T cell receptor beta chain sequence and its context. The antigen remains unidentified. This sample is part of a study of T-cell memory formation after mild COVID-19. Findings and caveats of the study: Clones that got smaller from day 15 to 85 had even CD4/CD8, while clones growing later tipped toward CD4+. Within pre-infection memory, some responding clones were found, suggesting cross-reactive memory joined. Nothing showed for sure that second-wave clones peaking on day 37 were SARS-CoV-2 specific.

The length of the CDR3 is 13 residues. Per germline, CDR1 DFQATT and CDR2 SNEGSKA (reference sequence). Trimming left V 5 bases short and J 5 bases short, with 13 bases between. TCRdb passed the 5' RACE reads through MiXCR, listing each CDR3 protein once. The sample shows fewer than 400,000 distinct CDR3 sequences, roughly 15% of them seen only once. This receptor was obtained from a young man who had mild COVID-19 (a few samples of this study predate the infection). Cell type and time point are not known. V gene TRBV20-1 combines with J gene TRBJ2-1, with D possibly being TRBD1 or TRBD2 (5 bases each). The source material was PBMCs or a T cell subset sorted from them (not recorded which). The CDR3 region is CSAFRDRHNEQFF. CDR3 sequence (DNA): TGCAGTGCTTTCCGGGACCGACACAATGAGCAGTTCTTC.